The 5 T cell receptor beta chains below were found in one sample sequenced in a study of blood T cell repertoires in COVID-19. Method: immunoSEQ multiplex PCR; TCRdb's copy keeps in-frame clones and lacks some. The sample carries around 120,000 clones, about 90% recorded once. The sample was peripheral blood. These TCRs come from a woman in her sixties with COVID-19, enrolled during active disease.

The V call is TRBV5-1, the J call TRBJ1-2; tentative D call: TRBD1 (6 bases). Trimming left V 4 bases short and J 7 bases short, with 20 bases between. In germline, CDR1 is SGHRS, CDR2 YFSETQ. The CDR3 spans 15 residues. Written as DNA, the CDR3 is TGCGCCAGCAGCACCTCGGACAGATCGCCTCTTGGCTACACCTTC. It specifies CASSTSDRSPLGYTF.

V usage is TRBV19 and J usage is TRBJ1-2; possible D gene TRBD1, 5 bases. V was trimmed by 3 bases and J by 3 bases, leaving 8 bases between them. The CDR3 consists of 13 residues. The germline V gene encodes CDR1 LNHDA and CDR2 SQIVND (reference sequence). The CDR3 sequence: CASSMQGYYGYTF. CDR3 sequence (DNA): TGTGCCAGTAGTATGCAGGGCTACTATGGCTACACCTTC.

The CDR3 reads CASRLLGGDYGYTF. The CDR3 nucleotides are TGTGCCAGCAGACTACTGGGGGGTGACTATGGCTACACCTTC. V gene TRBV6-5 combines with J gene TRBJ1-2, with D possibly being TRBD1 (5 bases). CDR1 and CDR2 (germline): MNHEY, SVGAGI. Between the trimmed V and J ends, which lost 6 bases and 3 bases, there was a span of 14 bases. This CDR3 has 14 residues.

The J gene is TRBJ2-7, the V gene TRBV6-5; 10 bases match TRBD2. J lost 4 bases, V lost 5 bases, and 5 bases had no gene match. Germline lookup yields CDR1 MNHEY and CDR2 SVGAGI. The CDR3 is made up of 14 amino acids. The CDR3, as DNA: TGTGCCAGCAGTCCTAGCGGGGGACCATACGAGCAGTACTTC. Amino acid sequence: CASSPSGGPYEQYF.

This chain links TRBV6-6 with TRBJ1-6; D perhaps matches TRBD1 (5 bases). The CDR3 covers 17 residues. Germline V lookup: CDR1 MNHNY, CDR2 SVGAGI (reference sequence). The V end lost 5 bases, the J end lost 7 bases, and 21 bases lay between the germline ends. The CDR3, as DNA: TGTGCCAGCAGTCTGGGGCACTCTAGTTGGGGAAATTCACCCCTCCACTTT. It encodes CASSLGHSSWGNSPLHF.